One and the same sample provided the 30 T cell receptor beta chains below, sequenced in a study of blood T cells in healthy people across ages. A second PCR, run for about 7 to 12 cycles, used a sample-barcoded 5' primer plus a J-beta primer mix. TCRdb passed the 5' RACE reads through MiXCR, listing each CDR3 protein once. The table records about 1 million distinct CDR3 sequences, around 45% of them present only once. Input material: blood. The receptors shown here come from a woman aged 60-75 years in good health.

The table lists this clonotype with a few counts. The rearrangement joins TRBV5-5 to TRBJ2-7; 7 nucleotides match TRBD2. After removal of 1 base from V and 4 bases from J, the junction contained 8 bases not matched to a gene. This CDR3 has 15 amino acids. Germline values: CDR1 SGHKS, CDR2 YYEKEE (reference sequence). Written as DNA, the CDR3 is TGTGCCAGCAGCTTGTCTAGCGGCCAGGTGTACGAGCAGTACTTC. Amino acid sequence: CASSLSSGQVYEQYF. Based on the CDR3 plus reference TRBV5-5 and TRBJ2-7, the full variable domain is DAGVTQSPTHLIKTRGQQVTLRCSPISGHKSVSWYQQVLGQGPQFIFQYYEKEERGRGNFPDRFSARQFPNYSSELNVNALLLGDSALYLCASSLSSGQVYEQYFGPGTRLTVT.

The chain has TRBV20-1 and TRBJ2-1, with a tentative D call TRBD2 (5 bases). Germline CDR1 is DFQATT and CDR2 is SNEGSKA (reference sequence). Trimming removed 1 base from V and 7 bases from J, with 8 bases in between. CDR3 length: 12 amino acids. The CDR3 DNA reads as TGCAGTGCTAGAGCTCGAGGGAATGAGCAGTTCTTC. Its translation: CSARARGNEQFF.

J is TRBJ2-3 and V is TRBV6-5; a weak D match, TRBD2 (7 bases). Germline V gene data show CDR1 as MNHEY and CDR2 as SVGAGI. The CDR3 runs to 16 residues. V was shortened by 2 bases and J by 2 bases, with 14 bases between the two germline ends. The CDR3 sequence is CASSYVGGGFTDTQYF. DNA of the CDR3: TGTGCCAGCAGTTACGTCGGCGGGGGCTTCACAGATACGCAGTATTTT.

The J gene is TRBJ2-1, the V gene TRBV20-1; D remains unclear. With 0 bases removed from V and 2 bases from J, the gap between germline ends came to 11 bases. CDR3 length equals 15 residues. Germline V gene data show CDR1 as DFQATT and CDR2 as SNEGSKA (reference sequence). This CDR3 is CSARDGASPYNEQFF. The CDR3 DNA follows: TGCAGTGCTAGAGATGGAGCGAGCCCCTACAATGAGCAGTTCTTC.

In this sample, this clonotype turned up a few times. This chain joins TRBV12-3 or TRBV12-4 and TRBJ2-1; D not resolved. This CDR3 comprises 11 residues. Trimming stripped 5 bases from V and 6 bases from J, with 5 bases between. The CDR3 bases are TGTGCCAGCAGTACCCGCAATGAGCAGTTCTTC. Its protein product is CASSTRNEQFF.

There are a few counts of this clonotype. The chain couples TRBV20-1 to TRBJ2-1; 9 bases are a match to TRBD1. This CDR3 contains 13 residues. V was clipped by 5 bases and J by 7 bases; unmatched bases: 6. Germline CDR1 reads DFQATT; CDR2 reads SNEGSKA (reference sequence). In nucleotides, the CDR3 is TGCAGTGCTGCGACAGGGGGTCGGAATGAGCAGTTCTTC. The encoded protein is CSAATGGRNEQFF.

This chain uses TRBV27 with TRBJ2-4, with D perhaps given as TRBD1 or TRBD2 (5 bases each). This CDR3 spans 14 amino acids. V was shortened by 2 bases and J by 13 bases, with 18 bases between the two germline ends. The germline gives CDR1 MNHEY, CDR2 SMNVEV (reference sequence). The CDR3 here is CASSLTRQGREQYF. CDR3 DNA: TGTGCCAGCAGTTTAACCCGGCAGGGTAGGGAGCAGTACTTC.

The CDR3 nucleotides are TGTGCCAGCAAGGAACGGACAGGCCTGAATTCACCCCTCCACTTT. Translated, it gives CASKERTGLNSPLHF. The chain recombines TRBV2 with TRBJ1-6; 7 bases are a match to TRBD1. The junction had 10 bases not matched to a gene; V was cut back by 7 bases and J by 7 bases. The germline V gene has CDR1 SNHLY and CDR2 FYNNEI. The CDR3 sequence is 15 residues long.

A word on this clonotype: A single base separates this from a much larger clone, so it may be a read error. The chain is built from TRBV6-6 and TRBJ2-1; 10 bases match TRBD2. The CDR3 contains 15 residues. The V gene's germline CDR1 is MNHNY and CDR2 SVGAGI (reference sequence). The V gene end was trimmed by 6 bases and the J gene end by 5 bases; junction bases not matched to a gene: 7. CDR3 DNA sequence: TGTGCCAGCAGCGCCGGGACTAGCGACCACAATGAGCAGTTCTTC. It translates to CASSAGTSDHNEQFF.

This clonotype has a handful of counts. The chain uses TRBV10-3 and TRBJ1-2; tentative D call: TRBD1 (5 bases). Per germline, CDR1 ENHRY and CDR2 SYGVKD. The CDR3 runs 12 residues. V lost 8 bases to trimming and J lost 6 bases, with 13 bases between them. The CDR3 nucleotides read TGTGCCATCGGAAGGGGTCTCGATGGCTACACCTTC. This codes for CAIGRGLDGYTF.

This rearrangement joins TRBV25-1 to TRBJ2-2; D is ambiguous. Germline-derived CDR1 and CDR2 are MGHDK and SYGVNS. This CDR3 spans 14 amino acids. V was shortened by 2 bases and J by 1 base, with 5 bases between the two germline ends. Here the CDR3 reads CASSESGNTGELFF. The DNA of the CDR3 is TGTGCCAGCAGTGAAAGTGGGAACACCGGGGAGCTGTTTTTT.

The chain combines TRBV7-2 with TRBJ1-4; D is undetermined. This CDR3 contains 14 residues. V dropped 5 bases and J dropped 13 bases, with 20 bases sitting between them. Germline CDR1 reads SGHTA; CDR2 reads FQGNSA. The CDR3, as DNA: TGTGCCAGCAGCCTTGACGCTAATACCCCGGGACTGTTTTTT. Amino acid sequence: CASSLDANTPGLFF.

This clonotype was found many times. The genes are TRBV29-1 and TRBJ2-1, with D hard to call. The germline V gene encodes CDR1 SQVTM and CDR2 ANQGSEA. V was shortened by 0 bases and J by 0 bases, with 6 bases between the two germline ends. The CDR3 is 14 amino acids. As DNA, the CDR3 is TGCAGCGTTGAAGAGGAGCGCTCCTACAATGAGCAGTTCTTC. Translation gives CSVEEERSYNEQFF.

The chain recombines TRBV27 with TRBJ2-1; perhaps TRBD2 as D (6 bases). The length of the CDR3 is 13 residues. The ends were cut back, 3 bases at V and 10 bases at J, with 13 bases in the middle. Germline CDR1 and CDR2: MNHEY and SMNVEV (reference sequence). The CDR3 DNA reads TGTGCCAGCAGTTTCCCGGGAGATGAGGAGCAGTTCTTC. Amino acids: CASSFPGDEEQFF.

This clonotype appeared a few times. The chain uses TRBV9 and TRBJ2-4, with 9 bases identical to TRBD1. The DNA end favors TRBJ2-7, so the J call may be wrong. The CDR3 is 15 residues long. Germline CDR1 is SGDLS and CDR2 is YYNGEE. In DNA form, the CDR3 reads TGTGCCAGCAGCGTAGAATCCGGACAGGGGTACGAGCAGTACTTC. It is translated as CASSVESGQGYEQYF.

Details on this clonotype: Possible read error: a much larger clone is one base away. For the CDR3, the DNA is TGTTCCAGCAGCCCCAACAATGAGCAGTTCTTC. As protein: CSSSPNNEQFF. This chain joins TRBV7-9 and TRBJ2-1, with D unclear. The length of the CDR3 is 11 residues. Germline V gives CDR1 SEHNR, CDR2 FQNEAQ (reference sequence).

This clonotype was detected a few times. The chain recombines TRBV11-3 with TRBJ2-3; 10 positions match TRBD2. Trimming took 5 bases from V and 0 from J; bases not matched to a gene: 14. The length of the CDR3 is 19 residues. Germline V gives CDR1 SGHNT, CDR2 YENEEA. Here the CDR3 reads CASSLTRTSGLASTDTQYF. The CDR3 nucleotides are TGTGCCAGCAGCCTCACACGGACTAGCGGCCTAGCTAGCACAGATACGCAGTATTTT.

The rearrangement uses TRBV11-2 and TRBJ2-7, with TRBD1 matching 9 bases. The CDR3 totals 14 residues. V was clipped by 5 bases and J by 4 bases; unmatched bases: 6. From germline, CDR1 is SGHAT and CDR2 FQNNGV. In DNA form, the CDR3 reads TGTGCCAGCAGCCCTGGGACAGGGTGGTACGAGCAGTACTTC. Translating gives CASSPGTGWYEQYF.

This chain connects TRBV24-1 to TRBJ1-2; 8 positions match TRBD1. The CDR3 has 15 amino acids. CDR1 and CDR2 from the germline V gene are KGHDR and SFDVKD. Trimming cost V 3 bases and J 4 bases; bases outside gene matches: 6. CDR3 amino acids: CATSDARDRGYGYTF. The CDR3 nucleotides are TGTGCCACCAGTGATGCACGCGACAGGGGCTATGGCTACACCTTC.

The DNA of the CDR3 is TGCAGTGCTTTATCTTCTGGACCCGAGTACAATGAGCAGTTCTTC. This gives the protein CSALSSGPEYNEQFF. This chain connects TRBV20-1 to TRBJ2-1; D not certain. There are 15 residues in the CDR3. V lost 5 bases and J lost 4, with 18 bases in between. CDR1 is DFQATT, CDR2 SNEGSKA, per germline (reference sequence).

The table lists this clonotype with a few counts. V gene TRBV7-9 combines with J gene TRBJ2-3; 11 bases are shared with TRBD2. In germline, CDR1 is SEHNR, CDR2 FQNEAQ (reference sequence). V shed 2 bases, J shed 5 bases, and the junction held 6 bases outside the gene matches. The CDR3 is 16 amino acids. The CDR3 bases are TGTGCCAGCAGCTTAAGCACTAGCGGGAGAATAGATACGCAGTATTTT. It codes for CASSLSTSGRIDTQYF.

The chain uses TRBV18 and TRBJ2-7; 9 positions agree with TRBD2. In germline, CDR1 is KGHSH, CDR2 LQKENI. The CDR3 contains 16 residues. Losses at the gene ends were 1 base for V and 2 bases for J; bases not matched to a gene: 6. The CDR3 protein is CASSPQPPSGTYEQYF. The CDR3 coding sequence is TGTGCCAGCTCACCACAACCGCCTAGCGGGACCTACGAGCAGTACTTC. Variable domain in full (rest from reference TRBV18 and TRBJ2-7): NAGVMQNPRHLVRRRGQEARLRCSPMKGHSHVYWYRQLPEEGLKFMVYLQKENIIDESGMPKERFSAEFPKEGPSILRIQQVVRGDSAAYFCASSPQPPSGTYEQYFGPGTRLTVT.

V and J are TRBV4-1 and TRBJ2-7; D might be TRBD1 (6 bases). The CDR3 spans 15 residues. The germline V gene encodes CDR1 MGHRA and CDR2 YSYEKL. V lost 0 bases and J lost 3, with 12 bases in between. This CDR3 is CASSQDNRDVYEQYF. As DNA, the CDR3 is TGCGCCAGCAGCCAAGACAACAGGGATGTCTACGAGCAGTACTTC.

This clonotype was found once. The chain carries TRBV6-5 and TRBJ1-5, with D tentatively TRBD1 (6 bases). The CDR3 has 15 residues. V was cut by 0 bases and J by 5 bases, with 11 bases left in between. Looked up from germline, CDR1 is MNHEY and CDR2 is SVGAGI. CDR3 nucleotides: TGTGCCAGCAGTTACTCGTCCAGGGGCGATCAGCCCCAGCATTTT. Its protein is CASSYSSRGDQPQHF.

The count of this clonotype is one. The genes are TRBV30 and TRBJ2-3; D perhaps matches TRBD2 (6 bases). CDR3 length: 14 residues. With 3 bases removed from V and 2 bases from J, the gap between germline ends came to 12 bases. CDR1 and CDR2 from the germline V gene are GTSNPN and SVGIG (reference sequence). Here the CDR3 DNA reads TGTGCCTGGAGGATGGGACTTATCACAGATACGCAGTATTTT. This translates into CAWRMGLITDTQYF.

The rearrangement joins TRBV29-1 to TRBJ1-2, with D maybe TRBD1 (5 bases). The CDR3 is made up of 13 amino acids. V was pared by 0 bases and J by 5 bases, with 10 bases between. Per the germline V gene, CDR1 is SQVTM and CDR2 is ANQGSEA. CDR3 coding DNA: TGCAGCGTTGAAGACCCAGGGCGGTATGGCTACACCTTC. It is translated as CSVEDPGRYGYTF.

The rearrangement uses TRBV3-1 and TRBJ1-5; 9 bases fit TRBD1. CDR1 and CDR2 (germline): LGHDT, YNNKEL (reference sequence). CDR3 length: 14 residues. Trimming cost V 6 bases and J 6 bases; bases outside gene matches: 6. CDR3 sequence reads: CASSRTGEGQPQHF. The DNA for the CDR3 is TGTGCCAGCAGTCGGACAGGGGAAGGTCAGCCCCAGCATTTT. Full variable domain (outside the CDR3, taken from reference TRBV3-1 and TRBJ1-5): DTAVSQTPKYLVTQMGNDKSIKCEQNLGHDTMYWYKQDSKKFLKIMFSYNNKELIINETVPNRFSPKSPDKAHLNLHINSLELGDSAVYFCASSRTGEGQPQHFGDGTRLSIL.

This rearrangement joins TRBV2 to TRBJ1-2; 7 bases align to TRBD1. CDR1 is SNHLY, CDR2 FYNNEI, per germline. V gave up 5 bases and J gave up 3 bases; unmatched junction bases: 9. The length of the CDR3 is 15 residues. As DNA, the CDR3 is TGTGCCAGCAGTCCGGACAGGATCCCCTACTATGGCTACACCTTC. Translation: CASSPDRIPYYGYTF.

V gene TRBV20-1 combines with J gene TRBJ2-2; 8 positions agree with TRBD2. The CDR3 is 15 amino acids. The V and J ends lost 6 bases and 2 bases, in that order; junction bases with no gene match: 8. CDR1 and CDR2 (germline): DFQATT, SNEGSKA (reference sequence). The CDR3, as DNA: TGCAGTGCGTCGGGTAGCGGGGAAAACACCGGGGAGCTGTTTTTT. Protein sequence: CSASGSGENTGELFF.

In DNA, the CDR3 is TGTGCCAGCAGCCGGAGGTTAGGGGGGTCGGACACCGGGGAGCTGTTTTTT. Its translation: CASSRRLGGSDTGELFF. V usage is TRBV3-1 and J usage is TRBJ2-2, with D perhaps being TRBD1 or TRBD2 (6 bases each). Germline loops: CDR1 LGHDT, CDR2 YNNKEL (reference sequence). This CDR3 spans 17 amino acids. V was trimmed by 4 bases and J by 3 bases, leaving 18 bases between them.